These 8 T cell receptor beta chains originate from one sample sequenced in a study of shared clonotypes between healthy human individuals. The method was immunoSEQ multiplex PCR; TCRdb's version includes in-frame clones alone and lacks a portion of them. The sample lists 1 million to 1.2 million clones; around 77% were seen once. Sequencing was carried out using memory CD4+ T cells from PBMCs. Subset noted: CD45RA-negative fraction. The receptors were sampled from a man between 18 and 29 years old in good health. Some clones in this sample may be carry-over from other donors' samples.

The J gene is TRBJ2-1, the V gene TRBV2; TRBD2 agrees at 14 bases. Germline loops: CDR1 SNHLY, CDR2 FYNNEI. The CDR3 has 15 residues. Unmatched junction bases numbered 4, after V lost 5 bases and J lost 7 bases. CDR3 nucleotide sequence: TGTGCCAGCAGTACCGGGACTAGCGGGAGTAATGAGCAGTTCTTC. The encoded protein is CASSTGTSGSNEQFF.

This clone was counted only a few times. The chain couples TRBV6-1 to TRBJ1-5; TRBD1 matches at 9 bases. The trim removed 4 bases at V and 10 bases at J, leaving 11 bases unmatched. The CDR3 runs to 15 residues. Germline V gene data show CDR1 as MNHNS and CDR2 as SASEGT. The CDR3 loop is CASSVSGTGRFPQHF. CDR3 coding DNA: TGTGCCAGCAGTGTGTCCGGGACAGGGCGATTTCCCCAGCATTTT.

This chain uses TRBV27 with TRBJ1-4; D remains ambiguous. V dropped 4 bases and J dropped 6 bases, with 18 bases sitting between them. CDR1 and CDR2 from the germline V gene are MNHEY and SMNVEV (reference sequence). The length of the CDR3 is 16 residues. CDR3: CASSWRSGASDEKLFF. As DNA, the CDR3 is TGTGCCAGCAGTTGGAGATCAGGAGCCTCAGATGAAAAACTGTTTTTT.

This rearrangement joins TRBV5-1 to TRBJ1-3; D perhaps matches TRBD1 (5 bases). Per germline, CDR1 SGHRS and CDR2 YFSETQ. Trimming removed 0 bases at V and 2 bases at J, with 9 bases between. The CDR3 has 15 amino acids. The CDR3 sequence is CASSLAGGAGNTIYF. Written as DNA, the CDR3 is TGCGCCAGCAGCTTGGCGGGAGGGGCTGGAAACACCATATATTTT.

This clone was seen many times. The rearrangement joins TRBV7-9 to TRBJ1-5; D unclear. The CDR3 is 13 residues long. Germline V gives CDR1 SEHNR, CDR2 FQNEAQ (reference sequence). Trimming left V 5 bases short and J 4 bases short, with 9 bases between. CDR3 sequence (DNA): TGTGCCAGCAGCCAACAAATTAATCAGCCCCAGCATTTT. Translated, it gives CASSQQINQPQHF.

This clone was picked up one time. This chain joins TRBV15 and TRBJ2-3, with TRBD2 identical over 8 bases. The germline V gene has CDR1 LNHNV and CDR2 YYDKDF (reference sequence). After removal of 6 bases from V and 3 bases from J, the junction contained 8 bases not matched to a gene. The CDR3 runs 15 residues. CDR3 sequence (DNA): TGTGCCACCAGTAAACTAGCGGTAGTTACAGATACGCAGTATTTT. Protein: CATSKLAVVTDTQYF.

The rearrangement uses TRBV7-2 and TRBJ2-3; D is unclear. The germline gives CDR1 SGHTA, CDR2 FQGNSA. The V end lost 7 bases, the J end lost 4 bases, and 15 bases lay between the germline ends. CDR3 length: 14 amino acids. The chain's CDR3 is CASTPGSGADTQYF. CDR3 sequence (DNA): TGTGCCAGCACCCCCGGCAGTGGGGCAGATACGCAGTATTTT.

This chain links TRBV5-6 with TRBJ2-5, with D unresolved. The CDR3 is 15 residues long. Trimming took off 0 bases at V and 7 bases at J, with 16 bases between the two ends. Germline assignment: CDR1 SGHDT and CDR2 YYEEEE. Written as DNA, the CDR3 is TGTGCCAGCAGCTTGGTAGCAGGTGACGGTGGGACCCAGTACTTC. It encodes CASSLVAGDGGTQYF.